The 3 T cell receptor beta chains presented below share a single source sample, sequenced in a study of shared clonotypes between healthy human individuals. Using immunoSEQ multiplex PCR, the repertoire was profiled, and TCRdb retains in-frame clones only, with some absent. The table has a few million clones, 90% to 97% seen once. The sample comprised naive CD4+ T cells sorted from blood. The subset here: CD45RA+ positively selected. The receptors here all came from a man aged 18 to 35 in good health.

The gene calls are TRBV6-5 and TRBJ2-5, with 7 bases fitting TRBD2. The CDR3 covers 14 residues. After removal of 5 bases from V and 2 bases from J, the junction contained 5 bases not matched to a gene. Germline CDR1 is MNHEY and CDR2 is SVGAGI. The CDR3 loop reads CASSQTSAQETQYF. The CDR3 nucleotides are TGTGCCAGCAGTCAAACTAGCGCTCAAGAGACCCAGTACTTC.

The chain is built from TRBV18 and TRBJ2-3, with TRBD1 matching 9 bases. Trimming removed 0 bases from V and 4 bases from J; junction bases left unmatched: 8. The V gene's germline CDR1 is KGHSH and CDR2 LQKENI. The CDR3 sequence is 17 residues long. The CDR3 sequence is CASSPPVGTGSPDTQYF. The CDR3 bases are TGTGCCAGCTCACCACCGGTCGGGACAGGGAGCCCAGATACGCAGTATTTT.

This chain joins TRBV14 and TRBJ2-3; 8 nucleotides agree with TRBD1. The germline CDR1 and CDR2 sequences are SGHDN and FVKESK. CDR3 size: 22 residues. The trim removed 0 bases at V and 1 base at J, leaving 21 bases unmatched. CDR3 DNA sequence: TGTGCCAGCAGCCAAGATAAATCTGGGCGCGACAGGGGCATGTATCGCACAGATACGCAGTATTTT. Its protein is CASSQDKSGRDRGMYRTDTQYF.